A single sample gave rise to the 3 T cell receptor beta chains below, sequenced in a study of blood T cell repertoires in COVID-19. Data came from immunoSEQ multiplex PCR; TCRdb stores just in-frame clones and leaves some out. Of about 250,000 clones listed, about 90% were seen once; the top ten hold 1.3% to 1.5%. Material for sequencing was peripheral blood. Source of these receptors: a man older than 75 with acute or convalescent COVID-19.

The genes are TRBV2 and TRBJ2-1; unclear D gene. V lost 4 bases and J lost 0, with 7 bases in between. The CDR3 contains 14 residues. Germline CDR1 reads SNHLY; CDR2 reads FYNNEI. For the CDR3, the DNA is TGTGCCAGCAGTGTCCACTTCTCCTACAATGAGCAGTTCTTC. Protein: CASSVHFSYNEQFF.

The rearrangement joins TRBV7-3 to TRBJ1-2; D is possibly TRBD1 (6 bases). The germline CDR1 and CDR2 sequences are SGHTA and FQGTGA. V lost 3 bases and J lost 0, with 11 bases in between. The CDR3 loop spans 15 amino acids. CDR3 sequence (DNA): TGTGCCAGCAGCTTCGGACAGATTACTAACTATGGCTACACCTTC. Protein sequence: CASSFGQITNYGYTF.

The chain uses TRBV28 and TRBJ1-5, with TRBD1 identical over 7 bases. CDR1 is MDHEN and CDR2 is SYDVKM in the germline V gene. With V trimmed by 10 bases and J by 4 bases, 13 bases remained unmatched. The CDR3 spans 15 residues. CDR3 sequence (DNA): TGTGCCACCGACCTCTCAGGGGGTCGAAATCAGCCCCAGCATTTT. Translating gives CATDLSGGRNQPQHF.